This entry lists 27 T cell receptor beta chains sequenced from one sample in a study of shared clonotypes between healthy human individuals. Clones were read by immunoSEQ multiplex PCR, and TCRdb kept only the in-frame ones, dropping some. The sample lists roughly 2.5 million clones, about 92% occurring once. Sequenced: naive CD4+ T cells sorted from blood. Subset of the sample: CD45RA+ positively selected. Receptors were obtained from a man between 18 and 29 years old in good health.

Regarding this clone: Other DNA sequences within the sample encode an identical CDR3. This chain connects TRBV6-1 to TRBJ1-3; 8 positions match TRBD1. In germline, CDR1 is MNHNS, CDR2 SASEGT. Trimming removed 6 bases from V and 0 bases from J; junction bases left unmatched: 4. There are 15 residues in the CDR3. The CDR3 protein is CASRAGQGSGNTIYF. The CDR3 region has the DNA TGTGCCAGCAGGGCTGGACAGGGCTCTGGAAACACCATATATTTT.

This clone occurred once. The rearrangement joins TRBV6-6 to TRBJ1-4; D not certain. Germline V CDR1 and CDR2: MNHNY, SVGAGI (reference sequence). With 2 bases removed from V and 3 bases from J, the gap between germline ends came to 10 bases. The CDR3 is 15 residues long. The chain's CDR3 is CASSYGQAPNEKLFF. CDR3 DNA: TGTGCCAGCAGTTACGGGCAGGCACCTAATGAAAAACTGTTTTTT.

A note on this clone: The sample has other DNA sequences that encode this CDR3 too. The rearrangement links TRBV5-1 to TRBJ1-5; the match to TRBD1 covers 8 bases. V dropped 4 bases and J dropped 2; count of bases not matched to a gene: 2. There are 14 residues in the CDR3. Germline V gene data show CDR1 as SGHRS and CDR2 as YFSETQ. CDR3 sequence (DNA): TGCGCCAGCAGCCCGACAGGGGGCAATCAGCCCCAGCATTTT. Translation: CASSPTGGNQPQHF.

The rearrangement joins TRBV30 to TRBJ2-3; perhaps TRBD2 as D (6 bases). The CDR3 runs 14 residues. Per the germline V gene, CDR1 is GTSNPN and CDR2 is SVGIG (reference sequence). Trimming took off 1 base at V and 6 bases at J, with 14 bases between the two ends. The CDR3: CAWSDYPGRDTQYF. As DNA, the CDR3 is TGTGCCTGGAGTGATTACCCAGGGAGGGATACGCAGTATTTT.

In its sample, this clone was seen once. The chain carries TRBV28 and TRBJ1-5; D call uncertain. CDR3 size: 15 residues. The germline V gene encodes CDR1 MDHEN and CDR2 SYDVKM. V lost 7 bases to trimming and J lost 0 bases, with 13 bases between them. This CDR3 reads CASTGGRVSNQPQHF. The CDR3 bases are TGTGCCAGCACCGGAGGGCGTGTTAGCAATCAGCCCCAGCATTTT.

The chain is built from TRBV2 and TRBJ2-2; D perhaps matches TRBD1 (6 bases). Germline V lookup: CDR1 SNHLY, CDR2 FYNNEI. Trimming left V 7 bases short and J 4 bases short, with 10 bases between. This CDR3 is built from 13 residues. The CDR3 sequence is CASTSQGTGELFF. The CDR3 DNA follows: TGTGCCAGCACCTCACAGGGCACCGGGGAGCTGTTTTTT.

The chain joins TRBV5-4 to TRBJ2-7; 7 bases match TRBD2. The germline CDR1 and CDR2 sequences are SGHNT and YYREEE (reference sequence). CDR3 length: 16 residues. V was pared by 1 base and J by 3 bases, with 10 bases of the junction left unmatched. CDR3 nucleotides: TGTGCCAGCAGCTTGTCGTCCGGACTAGGGAACTACGAGCAGTACTTC. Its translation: CASSLSSGLGNYEQYF.

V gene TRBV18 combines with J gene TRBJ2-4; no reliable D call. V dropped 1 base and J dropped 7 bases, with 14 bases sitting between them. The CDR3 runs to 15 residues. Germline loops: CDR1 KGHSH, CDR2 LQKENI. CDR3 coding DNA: TGTGCCAGCTCACCACTTACTACCCTCCAGAACATTCAGTACTTC. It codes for CASSPLTTLQNIQYF.

CDR3 sequence: CASSPGGATNEKLFF. The DNA for the CDR3 is TGCGCCAGCAGCCCGGGGGGGGCAACTAATGAAAAACTGTTTTTT. The V gene is TRBV4-1, the J gene TRBJ1-4, with D maybe TRBD1 (5 bases). V gave up 4 bases and J gave up 0 bases, with 9 bases separating them. Germline V CDR1 and CDR2: MGHRA, YSYEKL. This CDR3 has 15 amino acids.

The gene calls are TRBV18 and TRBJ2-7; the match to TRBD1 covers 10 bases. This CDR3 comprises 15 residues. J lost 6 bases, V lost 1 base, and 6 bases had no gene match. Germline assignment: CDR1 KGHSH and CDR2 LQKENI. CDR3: CASSPQGQGRFEQYF. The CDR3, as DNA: TGTGCCAGCTCACCACAGGGACAGGGGAGGTTCGAGCAGTACTTC.

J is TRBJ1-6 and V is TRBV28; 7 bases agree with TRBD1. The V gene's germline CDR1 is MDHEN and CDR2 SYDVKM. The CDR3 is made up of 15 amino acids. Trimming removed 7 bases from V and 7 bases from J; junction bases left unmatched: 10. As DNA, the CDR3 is TGTGCCAGCACCGGGTTCGGGACAGACAATTCACCCCTCCACTTT. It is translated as CASTGFGTDNSPLHF.

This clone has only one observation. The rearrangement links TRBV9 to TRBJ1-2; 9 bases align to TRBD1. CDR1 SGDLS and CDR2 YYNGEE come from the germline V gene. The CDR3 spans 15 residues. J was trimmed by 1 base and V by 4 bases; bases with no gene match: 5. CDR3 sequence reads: CASSYRTGDNYGYTF. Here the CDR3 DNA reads TGTGCCAGCAGCTACCGGACAGGGGATAACTATGGCTACACCTTC.

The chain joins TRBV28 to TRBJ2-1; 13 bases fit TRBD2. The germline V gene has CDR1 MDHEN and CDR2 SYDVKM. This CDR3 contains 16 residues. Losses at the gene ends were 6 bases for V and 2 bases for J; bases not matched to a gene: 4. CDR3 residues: CASRLGTSGAYNEQFF. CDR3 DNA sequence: TGTGCCAGCAGACTCGGGACTAGCGGGGCCTACAATGAGCAGTTCTTC.

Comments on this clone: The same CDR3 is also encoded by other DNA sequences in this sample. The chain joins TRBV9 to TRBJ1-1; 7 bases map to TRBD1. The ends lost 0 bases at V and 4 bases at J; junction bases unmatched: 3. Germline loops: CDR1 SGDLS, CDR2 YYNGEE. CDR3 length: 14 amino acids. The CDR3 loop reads CASSVGQGGTEAFF. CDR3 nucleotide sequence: TGTGCCAGCAGCGTAGGACAGGGAGGCACTGAAGCTTTCTTT.

DNA for the CDR3: TGTGCCAGTAGTATACCAGGGTCTTCTGGGGCCAACGTCCTGACTTTC. Encoded protein: CASSIPGSSGANVLTF. The chain combines TRBV19 with TRBJ2-6, with a weak D call TRBD1 (5 bases). This CDR3 spans 16 amino acids. Looked up from germline, CDR1 is LNHDA and CDR2 is SQIVND (reference sequence). V lost 2 bases, J lost 1 base, and 9 bases lay in between.

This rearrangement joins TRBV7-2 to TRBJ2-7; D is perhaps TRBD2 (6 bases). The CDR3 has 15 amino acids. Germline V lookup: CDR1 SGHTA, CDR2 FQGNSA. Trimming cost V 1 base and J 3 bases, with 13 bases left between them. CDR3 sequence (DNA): TGTGCCAGCAGCTTAGATAGCGGAGGGGTCTACGAGCAGTACTTC. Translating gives CASSLDSGGVYEQYF. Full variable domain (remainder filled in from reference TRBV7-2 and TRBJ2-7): GAGVSQSPSNKVTEKGKDVELRCDPISGHTALYWYRQSLGQGLEFLIYFQGNSAPDKSGLPSDRFSAERTGGSVSTLTIQRTQQEDSAVYLCASSLDSGGVYEQYFGPGTRLTVT.

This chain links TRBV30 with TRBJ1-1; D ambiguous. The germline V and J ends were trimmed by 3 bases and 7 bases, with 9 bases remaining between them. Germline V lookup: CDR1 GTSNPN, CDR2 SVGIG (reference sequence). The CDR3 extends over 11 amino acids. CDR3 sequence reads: CAWSFFGEAFF. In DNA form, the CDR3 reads TGTGCCTGGAGCTTTTTTGGTGAAGCTTTCTTT.

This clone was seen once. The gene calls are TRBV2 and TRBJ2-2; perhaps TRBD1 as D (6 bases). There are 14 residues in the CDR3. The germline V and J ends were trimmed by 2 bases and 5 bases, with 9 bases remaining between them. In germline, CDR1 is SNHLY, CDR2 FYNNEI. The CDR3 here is CASSENRVTGELFF. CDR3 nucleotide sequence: TGTGCCAGCAGTGAAAACAGGGTAACCGGGGAGCTGTTTTTT.

CDR3 in DNA: TGTGCCAGCAGCTCGGGCCGGACAGGGCGTTCCCTCAATGAGCAGTTCTTC. This translates into CASSSGRTGRSLNEQFF. This chain connects TRBV11-2 to TRBJ2-1, with 8 bases lining up with TRBD1. Trimming at V came to 4 bases and at J to 6 bases, leaving 14 bases not matched to a gene. This CDR3 spans 17 amino acids. Germline CDR1 SGHAT, CDR2 FQNNGV.

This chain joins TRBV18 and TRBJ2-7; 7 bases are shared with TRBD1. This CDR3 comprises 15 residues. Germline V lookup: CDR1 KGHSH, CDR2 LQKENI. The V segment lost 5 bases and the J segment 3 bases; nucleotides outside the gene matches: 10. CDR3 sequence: CASSEGTGAVYEQYF. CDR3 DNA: TGTGCCAGCTCAGAGGGCACAGGGGCAGTCTACGAGCAGTACTTC.

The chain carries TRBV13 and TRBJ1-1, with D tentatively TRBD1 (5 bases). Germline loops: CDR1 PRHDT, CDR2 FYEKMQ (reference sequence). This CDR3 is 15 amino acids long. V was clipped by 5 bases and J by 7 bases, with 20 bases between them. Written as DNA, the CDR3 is TGTGCCAGCAGCGCTAGATCCGGGGCCTACAGTGAAGCTTTCTTT. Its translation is CASSARSGAYSEAFF.

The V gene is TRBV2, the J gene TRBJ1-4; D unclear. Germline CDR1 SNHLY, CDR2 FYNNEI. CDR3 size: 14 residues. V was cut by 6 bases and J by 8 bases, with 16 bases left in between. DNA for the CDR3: TGTGCCAGCAGCCCCAGACCCGTCGGAGAAAAACTGTTTTTT. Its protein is CASSPRPVGEKLFF.

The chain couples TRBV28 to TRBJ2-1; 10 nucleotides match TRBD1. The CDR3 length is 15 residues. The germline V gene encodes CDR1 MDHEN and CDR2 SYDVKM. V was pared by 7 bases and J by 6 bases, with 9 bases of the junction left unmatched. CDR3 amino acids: CASKTGGSVGNEQFF. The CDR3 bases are TGTGCCAGCAAGACAGGGGGCTCGGTTGGCAATGAGCAGTTCTTC.

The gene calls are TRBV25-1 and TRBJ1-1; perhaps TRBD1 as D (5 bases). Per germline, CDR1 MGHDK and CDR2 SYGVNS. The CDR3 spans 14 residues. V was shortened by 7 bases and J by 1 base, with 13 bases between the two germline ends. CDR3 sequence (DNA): TGTGCCAGCAAAACCAGGGACCCGAACACTGAAGCTTTCTTT. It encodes CASKTRDPNTEAFF.

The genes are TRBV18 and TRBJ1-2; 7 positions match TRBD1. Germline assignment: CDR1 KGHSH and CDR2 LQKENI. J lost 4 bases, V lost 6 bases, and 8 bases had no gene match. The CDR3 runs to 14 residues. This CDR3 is CASSPVGQTYGYTF. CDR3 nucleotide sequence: TGTGCCAGCTCCCCAGTGGGACAGACCTATGGCTACACCTTC.

DNA of the CDR3: TGCACCAGCAGCCCCTGGAAATTACTAGCGGGAGGGCCCAGCTCCTACAATGAGCAGTTCTTC. This gives the protein CTSSPWKLLAGGPSSYNEQFF. V usage is TRBV1 and J usage is TRBJ2-1; TRBD2 reflects the table's D call only, with no check against the DNA. TRBV1 is flagged as a pseudogene. This CDR3 comprises 21 residues.

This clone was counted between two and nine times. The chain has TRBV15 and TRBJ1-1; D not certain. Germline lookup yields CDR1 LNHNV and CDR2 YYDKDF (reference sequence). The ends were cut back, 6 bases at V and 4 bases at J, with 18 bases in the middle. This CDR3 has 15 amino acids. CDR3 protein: CATSRRFEGGTEAFF. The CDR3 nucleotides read TGTGCCACCAGTAGACGTTTTGAGGGTGGCACTGAAGCTTTCTTT.